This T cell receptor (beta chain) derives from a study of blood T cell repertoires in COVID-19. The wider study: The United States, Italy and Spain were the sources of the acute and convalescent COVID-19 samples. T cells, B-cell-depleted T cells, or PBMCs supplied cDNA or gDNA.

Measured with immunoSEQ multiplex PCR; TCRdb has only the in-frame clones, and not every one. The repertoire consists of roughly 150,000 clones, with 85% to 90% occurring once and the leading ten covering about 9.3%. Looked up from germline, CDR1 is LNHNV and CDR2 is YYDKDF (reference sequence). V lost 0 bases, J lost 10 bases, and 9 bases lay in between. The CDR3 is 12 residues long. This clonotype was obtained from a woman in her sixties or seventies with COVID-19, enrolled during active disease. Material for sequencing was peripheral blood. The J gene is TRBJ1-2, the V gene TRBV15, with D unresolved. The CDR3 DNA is TGTGCCACCAGCAGAGATACAGTAGACTACACCTTC. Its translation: CATSRDTVDYTF.